In this sample, the clone carrying this T cell receptor beta chain turned up once. The CDR3 covers 15 residues. CDR1 and CDR2 (germline): MNHEY, SVGAGI. Trimming took 2 bases from V and 5 from J, leaving 15 bases between them. The data derive from a study of blood T cell repertoires in COVID-19. Measured with immunoSEQ multiplex PCR; TCRdb has only the in-frame clones, and not every one. The data show about 160,000 clones, under 90% seen once. This clonotype originated in a man aged 55 to 70 who had recovered from COVID-19. The chain is built from TRBV6-5 and TRBJ2-5; a possible D gene is TRBD1 (6 bases). The sample taken for sequencing was PBMCs or T cells enriched from blood (not recorded which). The CDR3: CASSYHDRRRETQYF. The CDR3 DNA reads TGTGCCAGCAGTTACCATGACAGGAGGAGGGAGACCCAGTACTTC.